The 21 T cell receptor beta chains below were found in one sample sequenced in a study of shared clonotypes between healthy human individuals. TCRdb's copy holds only in-frame clones and misses some; the assay was immunoSEQ multiplex PCR. The repertoire includes 850,000 to 1,100,000 clones, around 77% of them detected once, and about 0.89% sits in the top ten. The sequencing sample was made of memory CD4+ T cells from PBMCs. As to subset: CD45RA-negative fraction. The source is a man between 18 and 35 years old in good health. Some clones in this sample may be carry-over from other donors' samples.

DNA of the CDR3: TGCGCCAGCAGCGCCAACAGGGGCCGAGACGGCTACACCTTC. It is translated as CASSANRGRDGYTF. This chain connects TRBV5-1 to TRBJ1-2; TRBD1 agrees at 7 bases. Per the germline V gene, CDR1 is SGHRS and CDR2 is YFSETQ. With V trimmed by 4 bases and J by 8 bases, 11 bases remained unmatched. The length of the CDR3 is 14 residues.

This chain joins TRBV7-9 and TRBJ2-1, with TRBD1 as a possible D gene (6 bases). V lost 0 bases and J lost 0, with 9 bases in between. The CDR3 is 16 residues long. CDR1 SEHNR and CDR2 FQNEAQ come from the germline V gene (reference sequence). Here the CDR3 reads CASSLAQGHSYNEQFF. CDR3 DNA: TGTGCCAGCAGCTTAGCGCAGGGACACTCCTACAATGAGCAGTTCTTC.

V and J are TRBV19 and TRBJ1-5, with D possibly matching TRBD1 (5 bases). This CDR3 comprises 14 residues. The ends were cut back, 7 bases at V and 4 bases at J, with 14 bases in the middle. CDR1 and CDR2 from the germline V gene are LNHDA and SQIVND (reference sequence). The CDR3 DNA reads as TGTGCCAGTAAACACCTTGGGGGAAATCAGCCCCAGCATTTT. Protein: CASKHLGGNQPQHF. Complete variable domain (other parts from reference TRBV19 and TRBJ1-5): DGGITQSPKYLFRKEGQNVTLSCEQNLNHDAMYWYRQDPGQGLRLIYYSQIVNDFQKGDIAEGYSVSREKKESFPLTVTSAQKNPTAFYLCASKHLGGNQPQHFGDGTRLSIL.

This chain links TRBV4-1 with TRBJ2-2; the match to TRBD2 covers 10 bases. The CDR3 loop spans 18 amino acids. With V trimmed by 1 base and J by 1 base, 6 bases remained unmatched. From germline, CDR1 is MGHRA and CDR2 YSYEKL. CDR3 nucleotides: TGCGCCAGCAGCCAAGCTATCGGACTAGCGGAGAACACCGGGGAGCTGTTTTTT. This gives the protein CASSQAIGLAENTGELFF.

As concerns this clone: A read error is possible here, since a much larger clone lies one base away. Other nucleotide sequences from this sample produce the same CDR3. V and J are TRBV30 and TRBJ1-2; no clear D. Per germline, CDR1 GTSNPN and CDR2 SVGIG (reference sequence). The CDR3 consists of 15 residues. CDR3 DNA: TGTGCCTGGAGTGAGGTCAGGAACAAGAACTATGGCTATACCTTC. Its translation is CAWSEVRNKNYGYTF.

This clone occurred a few times. This same CDR3 is encoded by further DNA sequences in the sample. This chain links TRBV7-2 with TRBJ2-5; no clear D gene. The CDR3 is made up of 13 amino acids. Germline V lookup: CDR1 SGHTA, CDR2 FQGNSA. The ends were cut back, 3 bases at V and 2 bases at J, with 7 bases in the middle. This CDR3 reads CASSLDRQETQYF. DNA of the CDR3: TGTGCCAGCAGCTTGGATCGGCAAGAGACCCAGTACTTC. The full variable domain, in which reference TRBV7-2 and TRBJ2-5 provide the parts outside the CDR3, is GAGVSQSPSNKVTEKGKDVELRCDPISGHTALYWYRQSLGQGLEFLIYFQGNSAPDKSGLPSDRFSAERTGGSVSTLTIQRTQQEDSAVYLCASSLDRQETQYFGPGTRLLVL.

This clone was counted a single time. At one boundary the junction diverges from the germline segment, which might be a read error. The V and J genes are TRBV4-1 and TRBJ1-3; TRBD1 matches at 8 bases. Germline V gives CDR1 MGHRA, CDR2 YSYEKL. The CDR3 loop spans 18 amino acids. CDR3 DNA sequence: TGCGCCAGCAGCCAAGGGCGACAGGGGAAATTTTCTGAAAACACCATATATTTT. It yields the protein CASSQGRQGKFSENTIYF.

V gene TRBV10-3 combines with J gene TRBJ1-4; D is unresolved. V shed 10 bases and J shed 8 bases, with 20 bases lying between them. CDR1 is ENHRY and CDR2 is SYGVKD in the germline V gene. The CDR3 length is 14 residues. This CDR3 is CATRRNPLEEKLFF. As DNA, the CDR3 is TGTGCCACCCGAAGAAATCCCCTAGAGGAAAAACTGTTTTTT.

V usage is TRBV7-2 and J usage is TRBJ1-1, with D uncertain. The CDR3 loop spans 14 amino acids. CDR1 and CDR2 (germline): SGHTA, FQGNSA. Trimming took 1 base from V and 4 from J, leaving 10 bases between them. The CDR3 nucleotides are TGTGCCAGCAGCTTAGAGGTTGTCGGCACTGAAGCTTTCTTT. Translated: CASSLEVVGTEAFF.

The rearrangement links TRBV19 to TRBJ1-3, with unresolved D. Trimming removed 3 bases from V and 0 bases from J, with 9 bases in between. This CDR3 region has 15 residues. CDR1 LNHDA and CDR2 SQIVND come from the germline V gene (reference sequence). The CDR3 DNA reads TGTGCCAGTAGTATTATGAGGTCCTCTGGAAACACCATATATTTT. It encodes CASSIMRSSGNTIYF.

The genes are TRBV27 and TRBJ1-4; TRBD1 agrees at 10 bases. The V gene end was trimmed by 1 base and the J gene end by 7 bases; junction bases not matched to a gene: 9. This CDR3 spans 17 amino acids. Germline V CDR1 and CDR2: MNHEY, SMNVEV (reference sequence). CDR3 region: CASSLLGQGIGGEKLFF. CDR3 DNA: TGTGCCAGCAGTTTATTGGGACAGGGGATCGGGGGTGAAAAACTGTTTTTT.

On this clone: This same CDR3 is encoded by further DNA sequences in the sample. The chain couples TRBV9 to TRBJ2-1; 9 bases match TRBD2. The V segment lost 3 bases and the J segment 2 bases; nucleotides outside the gene matches: 3. The CDR3 runs to 15 residues. The V gene's germline CDR1 is SGDLS and CDR2 YYNGEE. As DNA, the CDR3 is TGTGCCAGCAGCGGACTAGCGGTCCCCTACAATGAGCAGTTCTTC. Its translation is CASSGLAVPYNEQFF.

J is TRBJ2-2 and V is TRBV28, with D hard to call. The germline gives CDR1 MDHEN, CDR2 SYDVKM. The V gene lost 1 base and the J gene lost 5 bases, with 5 bases spanning the gap. The CDR3 spans 13 residues. CDR3 in amino acids: CASSLSQTGELFF. In nucleotides, the CDR3 is TGTGCCAGCAGTTTATCCCAAACCGGGGAGCTGTTTTTT.

The rearrangement links TRBV30 to TRBJ1-2; D is unclear. The germline V gene encodes CDR1 GTSNPN and CDR2 SVGIG (reference sequence). V lost 2 bases and J lost 4, with 17 bases in between. CDR3 length: 15 amino acids. Here the CDR3 DNA reads TGTGCCTGGAGTCCGACGATTTTAGGCAGCTATGGCTACACCTTC. The encoded protein is CAWSPTILGSYGYTF.

The chain employs TRBV6-6 and TRBJ1-1; D ambiguous. The CDR3 is 12 residues long. Germline CDR1 and CDR2: MNHNY and SVGAGI (reference sequence). Trimming took off 0 bases at V and 5 bases at J, with 4 bases between the two ends. The CDR3 reads CASSYSETEAFF. The DNA for the CDR3 is TGTGCCAGCAGTTACTCGGAAACTGAAGCTTTCTTT.

The rearrangement joins TRBV28 to TRBJ2-1, with 7 bases lining up with TRBD2. The CDR3 totals 15 residues. The V gene's germline CDR1 is MDHEN and CDR2 SYDVKM. J was trimmed by 2 bases and V by 5 bases; bases with no gene match: 6. The CDR3 region has the DNA TGTGCCAGCAGTCCCCGGGACTACCCCTACAATGAGCAGTTCTTC. This codes for CASSPRDYPYNEQFF.

The J gene is TRBJ2-3, the V gene TRBV5-1; no firm D call. The CDR3 has 14 residues. V was pared by 3 bases and J by 3 bases, with 11 bases between. CDR1 is SGHRS and CDR2 is YFSETQ in the germline V gene. The CDR3 sequence is CASSSLSRTDTQYF. The CDR3 DNA reads as TGCGCCAGCAGCTCCCTTAGCAGGACAGATACGCAGTATTTT.

At least ten counts were recorded for this clone. Other DNA sequences in the same sample also yield this CDR3. The J gene is TRBJ2-1, the V gene TRBV7-2; no clear D gene. Germline V gene lookup returns CDR1 SGHTA and CDR2 FQGNSA. CDR3 length: 10 residues. The ends were cut back, 3 bases at V and 8 bases at J, with 2 bases in the middle. In nucleotides, the CDR3 is TGTGCCAGCAGCTTCGATGAGCAGTTCTTC. This gives the protein CASSFDEQFF.

Only one count was recorded for this clone. The rearrangement links TRBV7-8 to TRBJ2-3; D not resolved. The V end was cut by 0 bases, the J end by 4 bases, with 5 bases between. The CDR3 length is 13 residues. Germline values: CDR1 SGHVS, CDR2 FQNEAQ. CDR3 coding DNA: TGTGCCAGCAGCTTAGCGGGTTCAGATACGCAGTATTTT. This codes for CASSLAGSDTQYF. Full variable domain (missing parts from reference TRBV7-8 and TRBJ2-3): GAGVSQSPRYKVAKRGQDVALRCDPISGHVSLFWYQQALGQGPEFLTYFQNEAQLDKSGLPSDRFFAERPEGSVSTLKIQRTQQEDSAVYLCASSLAGSDTQYFGPGTRLTVL.

The V gene is TRBV11-3, the J gene TRBJ2-1; no clear D gene. Germline V gene data show CDR1 as SGHNT and CDR2 as YENEEA. The length of the CDR3 is 13 residues. Deletions cut 5 bases from V and 4 bases from J, with 9 bases between. The DNA for the CDR3 is TGTGCCAGCAGCCTCGGCAGTTACAATGAGCAGTTCTTC. Amino acids: CASSLGSYNEQFF.

The gene calls are TRBV19 and TRBJ2-1; 7 bases are a match to TRBD2. V shed 6 bases, J shed 8 bases, and the junction held 13 bases outside the gene matches. Germline V gene lookup returns CDR1 LNHDA and CDR2 SQIVND (reference sequence). The CDR3 has 15 amino acids. This CDR3 reads CASRRPAGRGDEQFF. The CDR3 nucleotides are TGTGCCAGTAGGAGACCAGCGGGAAGGGGCGATGAGCAGTTCTTC.